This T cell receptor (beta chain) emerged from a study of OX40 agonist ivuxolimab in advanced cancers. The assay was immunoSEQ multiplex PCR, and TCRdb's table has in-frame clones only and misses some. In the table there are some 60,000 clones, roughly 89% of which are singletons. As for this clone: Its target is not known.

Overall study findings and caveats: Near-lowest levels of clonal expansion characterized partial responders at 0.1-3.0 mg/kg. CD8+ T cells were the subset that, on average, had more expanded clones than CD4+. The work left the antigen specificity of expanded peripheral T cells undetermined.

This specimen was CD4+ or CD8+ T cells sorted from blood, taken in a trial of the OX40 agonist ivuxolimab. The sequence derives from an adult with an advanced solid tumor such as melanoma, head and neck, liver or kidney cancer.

CDR3 nucleotides: TGTGCCAGCTCACCGCGGGGGATCTACGAGCAGTACTTC. It encodes CASSPRGIYEQYF. The chain uses TRBV18 and TRBJ2-7; TRBD2 aligns across 7 bases. The CDR3 runs 13 residues. V gave up 3 bases and J gave up 3 bases; unmatched junction bases: 2. Germline values: CDR1 KGHSH, CDR2 LQKENI.